This entry concerns a single TCR beta chain. Its specificity is unknown. The source of the sample is a study of PD-L1 blockade in urothelial cancer. Study summary: Most patients, about 85% of the roughly 30, were males with bladder-origin cancer. Across blood samples, T cells had a median count of 141,255.

Study-wide points: Larger 3-week expansion of tumor-associated blood clones was seen in durable-benefit patients.

Libraries were prepared by immunoSEQ multiplex PCR; TCRdb keeps only in-frame clonotypes and omits some of them. The data contain some 120,000 clones, more than 85% of them singletons. Time point described: peripheral blood 6 weeks after treatment start. This sequence originates from a man between 60 and 70 years old with urothelial cancer. The input for sequencing was PBMCs, taken around atezolizumab (anti-PD-L1) treatment.

The DNA of the CDR3 is TGTGCCAGCGGTTTAGCGGGAGGGCCCAGTGAGCAGTTCTTC. Translated, it gives CASGLAGGPSEQFF. The chain carries TRBV7-3 and TRBJ2-1, with 11 bases matching TRBD2. The CDR3 runs to 14 residues. Germline lookup yields CDR1 SGHTA and CDR2 FQGTGA. With V trimmed by 8 bases and J by 9 bases, 9 bases remained unmatched. Looking up the rest from reference TRBV7-3 and TRBJ2-1 gives the full variable domain: GAGVSQTPSNKVTEKGKYVELRCDPISGHTALYWYRQSLGQGPEFLIYFQGTGAADDSGLPNDRFFAVRPEGSVSTLKIQRTERGDSAVYLCASGLAGGPSEQFFGPGTRLTVL.